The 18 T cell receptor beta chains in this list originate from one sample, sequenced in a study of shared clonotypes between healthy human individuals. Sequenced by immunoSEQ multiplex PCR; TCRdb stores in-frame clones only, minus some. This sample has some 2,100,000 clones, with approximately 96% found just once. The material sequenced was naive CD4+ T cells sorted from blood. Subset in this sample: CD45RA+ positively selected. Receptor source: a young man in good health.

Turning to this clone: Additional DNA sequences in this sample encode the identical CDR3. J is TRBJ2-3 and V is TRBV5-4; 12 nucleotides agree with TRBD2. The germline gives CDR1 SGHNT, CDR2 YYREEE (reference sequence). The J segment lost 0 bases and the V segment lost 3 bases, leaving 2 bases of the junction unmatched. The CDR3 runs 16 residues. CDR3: CASSSGTSGSTDTQYF. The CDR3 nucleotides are TGTGCCAGCAGCTCCGGGACTAGCGGGAGCACAGATACGCAGTATTTT.

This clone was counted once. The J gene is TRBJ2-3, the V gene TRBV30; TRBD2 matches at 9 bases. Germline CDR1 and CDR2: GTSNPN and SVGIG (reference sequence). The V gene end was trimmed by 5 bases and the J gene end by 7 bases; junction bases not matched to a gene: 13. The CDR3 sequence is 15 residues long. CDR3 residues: CAWVPSGKNLNTQYF. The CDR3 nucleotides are TGTGCCTGGGTACCTAGCGGGAAAAACTTGAATACGCAGTATTTT.

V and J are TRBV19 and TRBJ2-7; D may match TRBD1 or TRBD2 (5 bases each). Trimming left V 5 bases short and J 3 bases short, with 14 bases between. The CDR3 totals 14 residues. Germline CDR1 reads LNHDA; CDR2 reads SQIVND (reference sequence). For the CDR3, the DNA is TGTGCCAGTAGTGACCGGGACCTAAACTACGAGCAGTACTTC. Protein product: CASSDRDLNYEQYF. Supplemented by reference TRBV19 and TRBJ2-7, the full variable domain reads DGGITQSPKYLFRKEGQNVTLSCEQNLNHDAMYWYRQDPGQGLRLIYYSQIVNDFQKGDIAEGYSVSREKKESFPLTVTSAQKNPTAFYLCASSDRDLNYEQYFGPGTRLTVT.

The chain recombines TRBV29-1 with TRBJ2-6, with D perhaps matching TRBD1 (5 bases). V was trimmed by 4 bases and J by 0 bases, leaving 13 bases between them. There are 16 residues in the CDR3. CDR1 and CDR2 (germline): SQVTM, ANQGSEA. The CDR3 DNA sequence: TGCAGCGTTGTTCGGCAGGGAAGCTCTGGGGCCAACGTCCTGACTTTC. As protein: CSVVRQGSSGANVLTF.

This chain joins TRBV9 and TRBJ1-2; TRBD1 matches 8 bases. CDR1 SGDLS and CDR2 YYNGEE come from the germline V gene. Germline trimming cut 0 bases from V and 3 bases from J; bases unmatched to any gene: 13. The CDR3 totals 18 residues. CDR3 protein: CASSVGQGSSNLDYGYTF. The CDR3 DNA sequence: TGTGCCAGCAGCGTAGGACAGGGGTCCTCAAACCTAGACTATGGCTACACCTTC.

The CDR3 coding sequence is TGTGCCAGCAGTTTTCTAGTGGAAGGGGCCAACGTCCTGACTTTC. This sequence encodes CASSFLVEGANVLTF. The chain is built from TRBV6-5 and TRBJ2-6; D gene uncertain. CDR1 and CDR2 from the germline V gene are MNHEY and SVGAGI. With 4 bases removed from V and 4 bases from J, the gap between germline ends came to 11 bases. The CDR3 contains 15 residues.

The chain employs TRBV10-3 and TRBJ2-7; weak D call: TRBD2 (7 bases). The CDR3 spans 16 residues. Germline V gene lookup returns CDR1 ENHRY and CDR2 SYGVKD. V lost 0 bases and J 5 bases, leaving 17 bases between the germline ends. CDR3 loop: CAISESRGGRSNEQYF. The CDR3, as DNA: TGTGCCATCAGTGAGTCTAGGGGGGGCCGTTCAAACGAGCAGTACTTC.

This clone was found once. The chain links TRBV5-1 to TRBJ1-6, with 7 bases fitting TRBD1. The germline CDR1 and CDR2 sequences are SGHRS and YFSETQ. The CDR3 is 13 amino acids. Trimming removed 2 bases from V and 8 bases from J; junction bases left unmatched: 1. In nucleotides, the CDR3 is TGCGCCAGCAGCTTAGGGACAGATTCACCCCTCCACTTT. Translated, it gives CASSLGTDSPLHF.

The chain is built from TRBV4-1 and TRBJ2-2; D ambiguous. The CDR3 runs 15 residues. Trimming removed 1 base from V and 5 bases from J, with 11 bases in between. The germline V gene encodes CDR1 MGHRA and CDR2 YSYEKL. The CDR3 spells CASSQGSWFTGELFF. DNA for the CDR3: TGCGCCAGCAGCCAAGGGTCCTGGTTTACCGGGGAGCTGTTTTTT.

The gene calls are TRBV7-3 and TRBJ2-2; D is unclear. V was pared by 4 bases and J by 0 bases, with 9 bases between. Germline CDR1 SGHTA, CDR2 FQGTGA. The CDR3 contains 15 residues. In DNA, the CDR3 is TGTGCCAGCAGCTCGGACCCTCCGAACACCGGGGAGCTGTTTTTT. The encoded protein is CASSSDPPNTGELFF.

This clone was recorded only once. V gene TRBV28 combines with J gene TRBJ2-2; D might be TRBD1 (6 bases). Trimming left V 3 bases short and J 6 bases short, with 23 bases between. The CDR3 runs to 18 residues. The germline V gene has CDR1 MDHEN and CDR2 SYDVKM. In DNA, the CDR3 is TGTGCCAGCAGTTTGGACCCAACTTCAGGGGTTAGATCCGGGGAGCTGTTTTTT. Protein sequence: CASSLDPTSGVRSGELFF.

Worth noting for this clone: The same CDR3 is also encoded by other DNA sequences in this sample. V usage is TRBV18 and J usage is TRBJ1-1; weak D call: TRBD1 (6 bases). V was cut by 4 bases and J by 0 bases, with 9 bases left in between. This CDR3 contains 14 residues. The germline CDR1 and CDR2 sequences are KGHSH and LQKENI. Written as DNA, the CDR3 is TGTGCCAGCTCACTAGGACAGTTGAACACTGAAGCTTTCTTT. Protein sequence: CASSLGQLNTEAFF.

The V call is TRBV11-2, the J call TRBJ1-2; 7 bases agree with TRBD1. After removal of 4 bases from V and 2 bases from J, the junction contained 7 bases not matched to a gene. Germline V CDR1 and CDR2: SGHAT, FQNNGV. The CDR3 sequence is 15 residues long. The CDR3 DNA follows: TGTGCCAGCAGCTCGGGACAGAGTTTCAACTATGGCTACACCTTC. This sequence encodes CASSSGQSFNYGYTF.

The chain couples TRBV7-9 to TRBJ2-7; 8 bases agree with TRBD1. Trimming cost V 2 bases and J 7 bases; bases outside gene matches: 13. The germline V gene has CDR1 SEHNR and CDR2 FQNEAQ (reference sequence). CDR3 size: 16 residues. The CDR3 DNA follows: TGTGCCAGCAGCTTACGTTCGACAGGGGTCCCGATGGAGCAGTACTTC. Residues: CASSLRSTGVPMEQYF.

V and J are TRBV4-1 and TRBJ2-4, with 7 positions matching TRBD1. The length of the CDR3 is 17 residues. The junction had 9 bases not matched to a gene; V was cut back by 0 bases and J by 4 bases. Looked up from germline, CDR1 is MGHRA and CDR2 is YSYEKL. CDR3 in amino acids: CASSQDGLVRGKNIQYF. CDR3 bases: TGCGCCAGCAGCCAAGACGGCCTGGTCAGGGGGAAAAACATTCAGTACTTC.

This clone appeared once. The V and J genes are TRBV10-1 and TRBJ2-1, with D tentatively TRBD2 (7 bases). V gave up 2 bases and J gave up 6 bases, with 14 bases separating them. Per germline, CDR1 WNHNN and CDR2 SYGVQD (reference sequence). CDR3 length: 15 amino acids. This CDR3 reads CASSERLGGANEQFF. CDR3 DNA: TGCGCCAGCAGTGAGAGGCTTGGGGGGGCCAATGAGCAGTTCTTC.

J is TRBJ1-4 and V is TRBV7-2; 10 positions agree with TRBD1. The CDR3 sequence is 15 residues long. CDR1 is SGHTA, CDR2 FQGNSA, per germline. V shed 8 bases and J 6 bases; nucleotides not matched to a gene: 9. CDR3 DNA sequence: TGTGCCAGCCGCATGGCCGGGACAGGGGATGAAAAACTGTTTTTT. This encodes CASRMAGTGDEKLFF.

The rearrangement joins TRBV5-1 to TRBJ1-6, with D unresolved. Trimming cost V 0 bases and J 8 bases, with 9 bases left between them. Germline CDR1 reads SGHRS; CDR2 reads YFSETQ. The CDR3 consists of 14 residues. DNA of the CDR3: TGCGCCAGCAGCTTGGGACTAGAGGATTCACCCCTCCACTTT. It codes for CASSLGLEDSPLHF.